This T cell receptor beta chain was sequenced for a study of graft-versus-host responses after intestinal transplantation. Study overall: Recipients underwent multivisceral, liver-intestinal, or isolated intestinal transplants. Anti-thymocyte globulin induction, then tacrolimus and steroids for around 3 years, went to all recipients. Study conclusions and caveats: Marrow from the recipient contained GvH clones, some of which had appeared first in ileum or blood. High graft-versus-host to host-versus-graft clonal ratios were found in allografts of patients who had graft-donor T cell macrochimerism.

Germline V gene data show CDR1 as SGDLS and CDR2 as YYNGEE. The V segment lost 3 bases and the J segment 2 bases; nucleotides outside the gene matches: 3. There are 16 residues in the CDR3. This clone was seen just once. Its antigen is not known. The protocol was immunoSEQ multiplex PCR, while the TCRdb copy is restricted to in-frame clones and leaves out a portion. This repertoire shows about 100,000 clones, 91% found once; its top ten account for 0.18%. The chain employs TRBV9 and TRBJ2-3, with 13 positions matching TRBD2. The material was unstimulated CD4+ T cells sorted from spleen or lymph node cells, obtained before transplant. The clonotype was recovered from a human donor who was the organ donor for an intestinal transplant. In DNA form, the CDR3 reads TGTGCCAGCAGCGGACTAGCGGGGGGTCTCACAGATACGCAGTATTTT. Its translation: CASSGLAGGLTDTQYF.